The sample holds a few counts of the clone carrying this T cell receptor (beta chain). Its antigen is currently unknown. V trimming: 4 bases; J trimming: 0 bases; junction bases outside the gene matches: 9. Looked up from germline, CDR1 is SQVTM and CDR2 is ANQGSEA. The CDR3 is made up of 16 amino acids. The entry originates in a study of OX40 agonist ivuxolimab in advanced cancers. Study results and caveats: Expanded clones were, on average, more numerous among CD8+ T cells than CD4+.

TCRdb's copy holds only in-frame clones and misses some; the assay was immunoSEQ multiplex PCR. The sample lists some 89,000 clones, around 80% occurring once. This clonotype was sampled from an adult with an advanced solid tumor such as melanoma, head and neck, liver or kidney cancer. The chain has TRBV29-1 and TRBJ2-5; 9 nucleotides agree with TRBD2. The sample here was CD4+ or CD8+ T cells sorted from blood, taken in a trial of the OX40 agonist ivuxolimab. The CDR3 sequence: CSVGGKAGGHQETQYF. CDR3 nucleotide sequence: TGCAGCGTTGGGGGTAAAGCGGGGGGCCACCAAGAGACCCAGTACTTC.